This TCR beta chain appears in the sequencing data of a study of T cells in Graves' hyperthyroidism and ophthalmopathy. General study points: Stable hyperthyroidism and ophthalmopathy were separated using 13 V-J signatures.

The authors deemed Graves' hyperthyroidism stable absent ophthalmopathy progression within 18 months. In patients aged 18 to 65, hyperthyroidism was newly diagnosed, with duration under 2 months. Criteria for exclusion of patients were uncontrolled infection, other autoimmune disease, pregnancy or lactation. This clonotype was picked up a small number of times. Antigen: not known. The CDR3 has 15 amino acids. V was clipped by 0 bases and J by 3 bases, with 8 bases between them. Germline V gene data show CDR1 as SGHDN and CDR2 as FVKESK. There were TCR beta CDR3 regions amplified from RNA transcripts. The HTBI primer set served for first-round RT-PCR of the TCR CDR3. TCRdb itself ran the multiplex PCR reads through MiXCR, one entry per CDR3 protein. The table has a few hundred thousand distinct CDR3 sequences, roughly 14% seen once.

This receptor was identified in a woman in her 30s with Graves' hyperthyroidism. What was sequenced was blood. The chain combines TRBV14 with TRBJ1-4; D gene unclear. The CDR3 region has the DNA TGTGCCAGCAGCCAAGACGGGCGCTCTAATGAAAAACTGTTTTTT. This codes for CASSQDGRSNEKLFF.